The 21 T cell receptor beta chains below come from one sample, sequenced in a study of shared T cell receptors in the human thymus. Sequencing used immunoSEQ multiplex PCR; TCRdb keeps in-frame clones, though not all of them. The sample consists of some 640,000 clones, about 87% of them appearing once. A further study also used this sample, focusing on human thymus T cells.

Sequencing input: thymocytes. These TCRs come from a boy under three years old with a congenital heart defect.

This chain links TRBV2 with TRBJ2-1; TRBD2 is a possible D gene (6 bases). Trimming removed 3 bases at V and 5 bases at J, with 14 bases between. CDR1 and CDR2 (germline): SNHLY, FYNNEI. The CDR3 is 15 residues long. CDR3 loop: CASSDLEGGNNEQFF. Written as DNA, the CDR3 is TGTGCCAGCAGTGACCTAGAGGGCGGGAACAATGAGCAGTTCTTC.

V gene TRBV13 combines with J gene TRBJ2-3; perhaps TRBD1 as D (6 bases). The V gene lost 5 bases and the J gene lost 3 bases, with 12 bases spanning the gap. Germline V gene lookup returns CDR1 PRHDT and CDR2 FYEKMQ (reference sequence). The CDR3 totals 14 residues. The CDR3 nucleotides are TGTGCCAGCAGCCCCAGGGGCAGTACAGATACGCAGTATTTT. It codes for CASSPRGSTDTQYF.

The gene calls are TRBV4-1 and TRBJ2-1, with 10 bases fitting TRBD2. V trimming: 1 base; J trimming: 4 bases; junction bases outside the gene matches: 10. The CDR3 is 18 residues long. Germline V gives CDR1 MGHRA, CDR2 YSYEKL. The CDR3 region has the DNA TGCGCCAGCAGCCAAGTAGGTTGCGGGACTAGCGAATACAATGAGCAGTTCTTC. This codes for CASSQVGCGTSEYNEQFF.

The chain carries TRBV7-9 and TRBJ2-2; the match to TRBD1 covers 8 bases. The CDR3 has 15 amino acids. V lost 8 bases to trimming and J lost 5 bases; unmatched junction nucleotides: 10. Germline V gene lookup returns CDR1 SEHNR and CDR2 FQNEAQ (reference sequence). The CDR3 DNA is TGTGCCAGCCGTCGGGACAGGTGGAGGACCGGGGAGCTGTTTTTT. Translated, it gives CASRRDRWRTGELFF. The full variable domain, completed using reference TRBV7-9 and TRBJ2-2, is DTGVSQNPRHKITKRGQNVTFRCDPISEHNRLYWYRQTLGQGPEFLTYFQNEAQLEKSRLLSDRFSAERPKGSFSTLEIQRTEQGDSAMYLCASRRDRWRTGELFFGEGSRLTVL.

CDR3 sequence (DNA): TGCGCCAGCAGCCAAGATCGGGCAGCGGACCCCGGGTACAATGAGCAGTTCTTC. Residues: CASSQDRAADPGYNEQFF. The chain employs TRBV4-1 and TRBJ2-1, with a possible D match to TRBD2 (5 bases). The CDR3 runs to 18 residues. Germline-derived CDR1 and CDR2 are MGHRA and YSYEKL. The V and J ends lost 0 bases and 4 bases respectively, with 19 bases between them.

The rearrangement uses TRBV28 and TRBJ1-4, with TRBD1 matching 10 bases. The V segment lost 4 bases and the J segment 5 bases; nucleotides outside the gene matches: 7. This CDR3 has 16 amino acids. The germline gives CDR1 MDHEN, CDR2 SYDVKM. The CDR3 sequence: CASSSSGQGVNEKLFF. CDR3 coding DNA: TGTGCCAGCAGTTCCTCTGGACAGGGGGTGAATGAAAAACTGTTTTTT.

This sequence joins TRBV9 and TRBJ2-7; TRBD2 might be the D (7 bases). With 3 bases removed from V and 0 bases from J, the gap between germline ends came to 22 bases. The germline V gene encodes CDR1 SGDLS and CDR2 YYNGEE. The CDR3 runs 18 residues. The CDR3 coding sequence is TGTGCCAGCAGCGGTAGGGGGACGAATCGGGAGGACTCCTACGAGCAGTACTTC. Translation gives CASSGRGTNREDSYEQYF.

This chain uses TRBV27 with TRBJ2-7; 8 bases line up with TRBD1. The CDR3 is 16 residues long. J gave up 1 base and V 0 bases, and 5 bases lay outside the gene matches. CDR1 is MNHEY, CDR2 SMNVEV, per germline (reference sequence). This CDR3 reads CASSLSPGGISYEQYF. CDR3 sequence (DNA): TGTGCCAGCAGTTTATCGCCAGGGGGCATTTCCTACGAGCAGTACTTC.

Concerning this clone itself: Its ends do not fully match the called genes, so a read error is possible. Here the CDR3 reads CASSPTSGPSCEQYF. In DNA, the CDR3 is TGTGCCAGCAGCCCGACTAGCGGACCCTCCTGCGAGCAGTACTTC. The rearrangement links TRBV11-3 to TRBJ2-7, with 9 bases fitting TRBD2. CDR3 length: 15 amino acids. In germline, CDR1 is SGHNT, CDR2 YENEEA.

The chain combines TRBV7-9 with TRBJ2-3; 14 nucleotides match TRBD2. This CDR3 is 18 amino acids long. J lost 0 bases, V lost 1 base, and 3 bases had no gene match. Looked up from germline, CDR1 is SEHNR and CDR2 is FQNEAQ (reference sequence). The CDR3 region is CASSLGGLAGDSTDTQYF. For the CDR3, the DNA is TGTGCCAGCAGCTTAGGGGGACTAGCGGGGGATAGCACAGATACGCAGTATTTT.

The rearrangement links TRBV5-5 to TRBJ2-1; the D gene is possibly TRBD2 (6 bases). Germline V gene data show CDR1 as SGHKS and CDR2 as YYEKEE (reference sequence). Trimming shortened V by 0 bases and J by 0 bases, and 19 bases separated the two germline ends. CDR3 length: 19 residues. Here the CDR3 DNA reads TGTGCCAGCAGCTTGGCCCCTGCTCTAGCGTTGAGCTCCTACAATGAGCAGTTCTTC. It translates to CASSLAPALALSSYNEQFF.

In its sample, this clone was seen once. The chain recombines TRBV30 with TRBJ1-3; no firm D call. This CDR3 contains 14 residues. The germline V gene encodes CDR1 GTSNPN and CDR2 SVGIG (reference sequence). V dropped 0 bases and J dropped 7 bases, with 13 bases sitting between them. In DNA form, the CDR3 reads TGTGCCTGGAGTGTACGAATAGTCCGGAACACCATATATTTT. This gives the protein CAWSVRIVRNTIYF.

This chain uses TRBV30 with TRBJ1-5; D is ambiguous. The V and J ends lost 3 bases and 6 bases respectively, with 12 bases between them. Germline-derived CDR1 and CDR2 are GTSNPN and SVGIG (reference sequence). The CDR3 spans 13 residues. CDR3 DNA: TGTGCCTGGAGAGGAGCAGAGGGTCAGCCCCAGCATTTT. This translates into CAWRGAEGQPQHF.

The V and J genes are TRBV2 and TRBJ1-3; no definite D call. Germline V lookup: CDR1 SNHLY, CDR2 FYNNEI. The CDR3 loop spans 13 amino acids. The V gene lost 8 bases and the J gene lost 0 bases, with 8 bases spanning the gap. The CDR3 spells CASAGSSGNTIYF. The DNA for the CDR3 is TGTGCCAGCGCGGGTAGCTCTGGAAACACCATATATTTT.

The V and J genes are TRBV28 and TRBJ1-2; possibly TRBD1 for D (6 bases). Germline V gives CDR1 MDHEN, CDR2 SYDVKM. The CDR3 is 15 residues long. V was cut by 6 bases and J by 0 bases, with 14 bases left in between. The CDR3 coding sequence is TGTGCCAGCAGCCTACAAGGGGGATCTAACTATGGCTACACCTTC. This translates into CASSLQGGSNYGYTF.

The rearrangement uses TRBV9 and TRBJ2-6; 9 bases fit TRBD1. This CDR3 has 21 residues. With V trimmed by 0 bases and J by 0 bases, 13 bases remained unmatched. CDR1 is SGDLS and CDR2 is YYNGEE in the germline V gene. The CDR3 reads CASSVGVLGDRAASGANVLTF. CDR3 DNA sequence: TGTGCCAGCAGCGTAGGGGTATTGGGGGACAGGGCCGCCTCTGGGGCCAACGTCCTGACTTTC.

The genes are TRBV14 and TRBJ1-1, with D possibly TRBD1 on 6 matching bases. The CDR3 runs to 15 residues. Trimming stripped 5 bases from V and 5 bases from J, with 18 bases between. Per the germline V gene, CDR1 is SGHDN and CDR2 is FVKESK. The CDR3 region has the DNA TGTGCCAGCAGCAATACAGGGCATGTGCGGACTGAAGCTTTCTTT. Amino acids: CASSNTGHVRTEAFF.

This clone is a singleton in its sample. This chain uses TRBV28 with TRBJ2-3; 11 nucleotides align to TRBD2. There are 19 residues in the CDR3. With V trimmed by 5 bases and J by 0 bases, 13 bases remained unmatched. Germline V gives CDR1 MDHEN, CDR2 SYDVKM. The CDR3 loop reads CASSHPPGLADLSTDTQYF. DNA for the CDR3: TGTGCCAGCAGTCACCCCCCGGGACTAGCGGACCTTAGCACAGATACGCAGTATTTT.

This rearrangement joins TRBV27 to TRBJ1-1, with TRBD1 as a possible D gene (5 bases). Deletions cut 4 bases from V and 1 base from J, with 19 bases between. Germline CDR1 MNHEY, CDR2 SMNVEV (reference sequence). The length of the CDR3 is 17 residues. The CDR3 here is CASSSHARQIPNTEAFF. The CDR3 nucleotides are TGTGCCAGCAGTTCCCACGCAAGACAGATACCGAACACTGAAGCTTTCTTT.

This sequence joins TRBV28 and TRBJ2-5; TRBD2 aligns across 8 bases. The CDR3 has 16 residues. Germline V lookup: CDR1 MDHEN, CDR2 SYDVKM. Trimming at V came to 2 bases and at J to 0 bases, leaving 5 bases not matched to a gene. The CDR3 spells CASSLTSGRNQETQYF. The CDR3 DNA reads as TGTGCCAGCAGTTTAACTAGCGGAAGAAACCAAGAGACCCAGTACTTC.

The V and J genes are TRBV6-6 and TRBJ2-3; D may be TRBD2 (6 bases). CDR1 and CDR2 from the germline V gene are MNHNY and SVGAGI (reference sequence). The V end was cut by 7 bases, the J end by 0 bases, with 17 bases between. CDR3 length equals 16 residues. CDR3 in amino acids: CASTNRDSSSTDTQYF. The CDR3 DNA sequence: TGTGCCAGCACCAACCGGGACTCTTCTAGCACAGATACGCAGTATTTT.